These T cell receptor beta chains were read from a single sample in a study of T cells after yellow fever vaccination. Each CDR3 protein is one row after TCRdb ran MiXCR on the 5' RACE reads. The table includes about 240,000 distinct CDR3 sequences, 6.9% detected once. Source: CD4+ T cells sorted from PBMCs, taken 15 days after the yellow fever booster vaccination. The source is a man aged 25-45 years who received the YFV17D yellow fever vaccine. CDR3s leave out the opening cysteine and the closing phenylalanine or tryptophan. Each record gives: clone size, V gene, CDR3 protein. Not every row has a clone size; where given, it reads once, few, many or a size class.

clone size: -
V gene: TRBV5-4
CDR3 protein: ASTLYGSGETQY

clone size: -
V gene: TRBV6-2/TRBV6-3
CDR3 protein: ASSSLRQGHRGGELF

clone size: -
V gene: TRBV20-1
CDR3 protein: SAREWGSGANVLT

clone size: -
V gene: TRBV12-3/TRBV12-4
CDR3 protein: ASTPSNMGTEAF

clone size: many
V gene: TRBV4-3
CDR3 protein: ASSQVTAGVFGELF

clone size: few
V gene: TRBV29-1
CDR3 protein: SVAAGLQTQY

clone size: many
V gene: TRBV9
CDR3 protein: ASSVLAGSHEQY

clone size: once
V gene: TRBV7-8
CDR3 protein: ASSLSSWETQY

clone size: many
V gene: TRBV7-2
CDR3 protein: ASSSSGTPGAVQF

clone size: -
V gene: TRBV6-2/TRBV6-3
CDR3 protein: ASSYVGVTQY

clone size: -
V gene: TRBV5-1
CDR3 protein: ASRSTGTGVYEQY

clone size: many
V gene: TRBV7-2
CDR3 protein: ASTMTGGTETQY

clone size: many
V gene: TRBV6-1
CDR3 protein: ASSPGGAKNIQY

clone size: -
V gene: TRBV12-3/TRBV12-4
CDR3 protein: ASGGLAQWGELF

clone size: -
V gene: TRBV7-2
CDR3 protein: ASSFSPRDAPQY

clone size: many
V gene: TRBV3-1
CDR3 protein: ASSPLLGEGTQY

clone size: few
V gene: TRBV15
CDR3 protein: ATRLAEETQY

clone size: -
V gene: TRBV4-3
CDR3 protein: ASSQALAETQY

clone size: few
V gene: TRBV23-1
CDR3 protein: ASTNDRSDTGELF

clone size: -
V gene: TRBV5-1
CDR3 protein: ASSPGQGGLRTDTQY

clone size: -
V gene: TRBV5-1
CDR3 protein: ASSLGAGIQETQY

clone size: few
V gene: TRBV20-1
CDR3 protein: SATTSGRANTEAF

clone size: -
V gene: TRBV7-2
CDR3 protein: ASSITRGVGNEQF

clone size: many
V gene: TRBV29-1
CDR3 protein: SVVGDRGDNEQF

clone size: -
V gene: TRBV7-8
CDR3 protein: ASRRGDVADTQY

clone size: few
V gene: TRBV20-1
CDR3 protein: SPRLAGTTDTQY

clone size: many
V gene: TRBV6-1
CDR3 protein: ASSRPEADTQY

clone size: -
V gene: TRBV7-8
CDR3 protein: ASSLVAGEQY

clone size: few
V gene: TRBV20-1
CDR3 protein: SARDGQAGGIGYT

clone size: -
V gene: TRBV5-1
CDR3 protein: ASSPTSGENTGELF

clone size: few
V gene: TRBV5-4
CDR3 protein: ASSSRQSAKNIQY

clone size: -
V gene: TRBV6-1
CDR3 protein: ASSIGAESGAQY

clone size: many
V gene: TRBV20-1
CDR3 protein: SAPSSGGPSNEQF

clone size: -
V gene: TRBV29-1
CDR3 protein: SVPGLAGGRNTQY

clone size: few
V gene: TRBV20-1
CDR3 protein: SAPSGALSYNEQF

clone size: many
V gene: TRBV7-9
CDR3 protein: ASSLPGEETQY

clone size: -
V gene: TRBV6-2/TRBV6-3
CDR3 protein: ASSYSTIPLLAESTDTQY

clone size: few
V gene: TRBV7-2
CDR3 protein: ASSFWGGARKAYEQY

clone size: many
V gene: TRBV3-1
CDR3 protein: ASSHSSGRDEQY

clone size: few
V gene: TRBV18
CDR3 protein: ASSRNTGKSNEKLF

clone size: many
V gene: TRBV29-1
CDR3 protein: SVGEGPLSYNEQF

clone size: many
V gene: TRBV12-3/TRBV12-4
CDR3 protein: ASSRTLNQPQH

clone size: -
V gene: TRBV7-2
CDR3 protein: ASSLSPFGVPYGYT

clone size: many
V gene: TRBV3-1
CDR3 protein: ASSLGQGVAGELF

clone size: -
V gene: TRBV7-9
CDR3 protein: ASVARQYQETQY

clone size: many
V gene: TRBV7-7
CDR3 protein: ASSLSLHNEQF

clone size: few
V gene: TRBV6-4
CDR3 protein: ASKRLAGAPGNEQF

clone size: -
V gene: TRBV23-1
CDR3 protein: ASRTTYPANTGELF

clone size: -
V gene: TRBV20-1
CDR3 protein: SAPRDYQSEQY

clone size: -
V gene: TRBV12-3/TRBV12-4
CDR3 protein: ASSRTGSNQPQH

clone size: few
V gene: TRBV29-1
CDR3 protein: SVDSRELYNEQF

clone size: few
V gene: TRBV7-2
CDR3 protein: ASSRKGGQPQH